Sequencing of this T cell receptor (beta chain) was carried out in a study of T cell responses to AZD1222 COVID-19 vaccine. Study-level results: Vaccine-associated CD4 TCRs spanned spike, dominant at 160-218 and 743-854.

With regard to this clone: Its matching antigen is unknown.

The table came from immunoSEQ multiplex PCR; TCRdb's copy has only in-frame clones and leaves some out. Seen here are under 200,000 clones, about 90% observed once, and the top ten hold under 1.5%. The sample was peripheral blood, taken 28 days after the second AZD1222 dose. The sequence was collected from an adult who received the AZD1222 COVID-19 vaccine.

The CDR3 DNA follows: TGTGCCACCAGCAGGGAGGGTACAGTACTGTTTTTT. Translating it yields CATSREGTVLFF. The chain uses TRBV15 and TRBJ1-4; D gene unclear. V was clipped by 3 bases and J by 13 bases, with 12 bases between them. There are 12 residues in the CDR3. Looked up from germline, CDR1 is LNHNV and CDR2 is YYDKDF (reference sequence). Drawing the rest from reference TRBV15 and TRBJ1-4, the complete variable domain is DAMVIQNPRYQVTQFGKPVTLSCSQTLNHNVMYWYQQKSSQAPKLLFHYYDKDFNNEADTPDNFQSRRPNTSFCFLDIRSPGLGDTAMYLCATSREGTVLFFGSGTQLSVL.